This T cell receptor beta chain was observed in a study of cytomegalovirus exposure and HLA in healthy donors. PCR amplification relied on 60 Vbeta primers (plus 13 Jbeta primers). The protocol was immunoSEQ multiplex PCR, while the TCRdb copy is restricted to in-frame clones and leaves out a portion. Among about 84,000 clones listed, around three fifths were seen once. CDR3 length: 17 amino acids. CDR1 and CDR2 (germline): MNHEY, SMNVEV (reference sequence). With 2 bases clipped from V and 2 bases from J, the junction kept 3 bases outside the gene matches. This chain uses TRBV27 with TRBJ2-7, with 16 nucleotides matching TRBD2. Sequenced: PBMCs. The origin of this receptor is a woman aged 40 to 55 in good health and CMV-seropositive. As DNA, the CDR3 is TGTGCCAGCAGTTTAACGGGACTAGCGGGAGGGACCTACGAGCAGTACTTC. Its translation: CASSLTGLAGGTYEQYF.